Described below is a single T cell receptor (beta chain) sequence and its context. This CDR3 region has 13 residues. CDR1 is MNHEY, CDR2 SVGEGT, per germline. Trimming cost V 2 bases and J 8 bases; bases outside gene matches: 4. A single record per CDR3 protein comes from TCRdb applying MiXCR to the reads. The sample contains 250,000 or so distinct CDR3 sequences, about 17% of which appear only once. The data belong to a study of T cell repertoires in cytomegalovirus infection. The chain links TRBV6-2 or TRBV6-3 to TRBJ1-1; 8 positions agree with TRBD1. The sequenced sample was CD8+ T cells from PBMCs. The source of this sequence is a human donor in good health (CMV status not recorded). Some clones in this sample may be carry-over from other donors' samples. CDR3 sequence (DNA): TGTGCCAGCAGTTACGGACAGGGAGGCGAAGCTTTCTTT. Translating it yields CASSYGQGGEAFF.